This T cell receptor (beta chain) derives from a study of T-cell memory formation after mild COVID-19. Study-wide results and caveats: Researchers could not confirm that second-wave clones peaking on day 37 targeted SARS-CoV-2. Later expanders leaned toward CD4+, whereas clones contracting from day 15 to 85 were balanced CD4/CD8. A subset of responding clones appeared in pre-infection memory, suggesting cross-reactive memory joined.

This clonotype appeared once. Its antigen is not identified. TCRdb itself ran the 5' RACE reads through MiXCR, one entry per CDR3 protein. The top ten clones hold more than 20% of a sample with roughly 340,000 distinct CDR3 sequences, around a sixth of them seen once. The TCR was taken from a man aged 18 to 30 who had mild COVID-19 (a few samples of this study predate the infection). Cell type and time point are not known. Sequencing was carried out using PBMCs or a T cell subset sorted from them (not recorded which).

The CDR3 is CASSIGGEQPQHF. The DNA of the CDR3 is TGTGCCAGTAGTATAGGGGGCGAGCAGCCCCAGCATTTT. The genes are TRBV19 and TRBJ1-5, with D perhaps matching TRBD1 (5 bases). The CDR3 extends over 13 amino acids. Per the germline V gene, CDR1 is LNHDA and CDR2 is SQIVND (reference sequence). Trimming took 1 base from V and 7 from J, leaving 8 bases between them.